This T cell receptor beta chain emerged from a study of neurological immune-mediated disorders. Study results and limitations: Private repertoires in all groups were suggested by the finding that expanded clones across subjects shared no CDR3 amino acid sequences. HTLV-1-associated myelopathy had the most TCR clonal expansion, and multiple sclerosis had the least, less than healthy controls.

Described time point: longitudinal time-point 2. This clonotype was seen many times. What it recognizes is unknown. The cDNA was synthesized by 5'RACE incorporating 10-nucleotide random UMIs. The output of every sequencing run exceeded 180 million TCR-beta sequences, derived from 15-18 subjects. TCRdb re-called the 5' RACE reads with MiXCR, one entry per CDR3 protein. The sample lists fewer than 70,000 distinct CDR3 sequences; more than 8% were seen once. This CDR3 spans 16 amino acids. The receptor was derived from a man aged 25-40 years in good health. The specimen sequenced was PBMCs. The rearrangement joins TRBV21-1 to TRBJ2-1; the table's D call, TRBD2, has no DNA check behind it. TRBV21-1 constitutes a pseudogene. CDR3 region: CASRPAGGPSYNEQFF. In DNA, the CDR3 is TGTGCCAGCAGGCCAGCGGGAGGGCCCTCCTACAATGAGCAGTTCTTC.